This T cell receptor beta chain appears in the sequencing data of a study of control samples from healthy donors and cancer patients. Assay used: immunoSEQ multiplex PCR; TCRdb lists only in-frame clones, some missing. The sample has some 57,000 clones; 95% are singletons. This clone was counted once. The sample taken for sequencing was blood. This TCR came from a man aged 30-40 years in good health.

DNA of the CDR3: TGTGCCAGCAGGGTGACTAGCGGGTACGAGCAGTACTTC. Protein: CASRVTSGYEQYF. This sequence joins TRBV12-3 or TRBV12-4 and TRBJ2-7; 10 positions match TRBD2. CDR3 size: 13 residues. V shed 6 bases and J 4 bases; nucleotides not matched to a gene: 3.